This T cell receptor beta chain appears in the sequencing data of a study of shared clonotypes between healthy human individuals. Naive CD8 cells were CD45RO-negative, positively selected for CCR7, excluding terminally differentiated effector memory CD45RA+ cells. Points from the study as a whole: The sharing of around 5% of naive CD4 clonotypes was seen across a few donors.

This CDR3 has 15 amino acids. Germline V gene lookup returns CDR1 LGHNA and CDR2 YSLEER. The V and J ends lost 3 bases and 5 bases respectively, with 11 bases between them. The sample holds one count of this clone. Its target is not known. TCRdb's table, derived via immunoSEQ multiplex PCR, lists solely in-frame clones and lacks some. The data hold roughly 2,000,000 clones, with over 85% observed a single time. Sequences were obtained from naive CD8+ T cells sorted from blood. The TCR sequence derives from a man aged 18 to 29 in good health. The genes are TRBV4-3 and TRBJ1-6; D unclear. The CDR3 protein is CASSQSDGDNSPLHF. CDR3 coding DNA: TGCGCCAGCAGCCAGAGCGACGGTGATAATTCACCCCTCCACTTT.